The 2 T cell receptor beta chains given below trace back to one sample, sequenced in a study of shared clonotypes between healthy human individuals. Sequencing used immunoSEQ multiplex PCR; TCRdb keeps in-frame clones, though not all of them. In the table there are around 700,000 clones, roughly 70% of which are singletons. Sequenced sample: memory CD4+ T cells sorted from blood. Documented subset: CD45RA-negative fraction. These receptor sequences come from a woman in her twenties or thirties in good health.

The J gene is TRBJ2-1, the V gene TRBV9; no clear D gene. Germline V gene sequence: CDR1 SGDLS, CDR2 YYNGEE. CDR3 length: 15 residues. V was clipped by 0 bases and J by 6 bases, with 13 bases between them. CDR3 in amino acids: CASSVGIARSNEQFF. The DNA of the CDR3 is TGTGCCAGCAGCGTAGGGATAGCCCGAAGCAATGAGCAGTTCTTC.

The chain uses TRBV20-1 and TRBJ1-1; the D gene is possibly TRBD1 (6 bases). Between the trimmed V and J ends, which lost 6 bases and 10 bases, there was a span of 12 bases. This CDR3 region has 10 residues. Germline V lookup: CDR1 DFQATT, CDR2 SNEGSKA (reference sequence). The CDR3 loop is CSATQGRAFF. CDR3 sequence (DNA): TGCAGTGCGACACAGGGACGAGCTTTCTTT.